The 23 T cell receptor beta chains given below trace back to one sample, sequenced in a study of blood T cell repertoires in COVID-19. Repertoires were generated with immunoSEQ multiplex PCR, while TCRdb's copy carries only in-frame clones and drops some. The sample shows 75,000 to 80,000 clones, around 91% of them seen only once. Sequenced: peripheral blood. These TCRs come from a human donor in a cohort sampled during active COVID-19.

The J gene is TRBJ2-5, the V gene TRBV19; perhaps TRBD1 as D (6 bases). The CDR3 sequence is 14 residues long. V was trimmed by 3 bases and J by 2 bases, leaving 10 bases between them. From germline, CDR1 is LNHDA and CDR2 SQIVND (reference sequence). CDR3 DNA: TGTGCCAGTAGTATGAGGGGGACGCAAGAGACCCAGTACTTC. It translates to CASSMRGTQETQYF.

This clone was detected only once. An end of the junction does not agree with germline; a read error may underlie this. This chain connects TRBV30 to TRBJ2-7; tentative D call: TRBD2 (5 bases). The CDR3 extends over 11 amino acids. Per the germline V gene, CDR1 is GTSNPN and CDR2 is SVGIG (reference sequence). The CDR3 loop is CAWSISGNSFF. CDR3 DNA sequence: TGTGCCTGGAGTATTTCGGGGAACTCGTTCTTC.

The chain employs TRBV11-2 and TRBJ1-2; TRBD1 matches at 9 bases. V dropped 5 bases and J dropped 3; count of bases not matched to a gene: 4. Germline CDR1 SGHAT, CDR2 FQNNGV. The CDR3 totals 14 residues. Written as DNA, the CDR3 is TGTGCCAGCAGCCTACAGGGGGCGGACTATGGCTACACCTTC. Protein sequence: CASSLQGADYGYTF.

The chain links TRBV5-4 to TRBJ1-3; D not resolved. The CDR3 sequence is 16 residues long. V lost 6 bases and J lost 0, with 16 bases in between. The V gene's germline CDR1 is SGHNT and CDR2 YYREEE (reference sequence). The DNA for the CDR3 is TGTGCCAGCACCGATGGTGAGGGCCACTCTGGAAACACCATATATTTT. Protein: CASTDGEGHSGNTIYF. The variable domain in full, completed from reference TRBV5-4 and TRBJ1-3, reads ETGVTQSPTHLIKTRGQQVTLRCSSQSGHNTVSWYQQALGQGPQFIFQYYREEENGRGNFPPRFSGLQFPNYSSELNVNALELDDSALYLCASTDGEGHSGNTIYFGEGSWLTVV.

The chain uses TRBV5-5 and TRBJ1-6; 9 nucleotides line up with TRBD1. The germline gives CDR1 SGHKS, CDR2 YYEKEE (reference sequence). Trimming removed 4 bases from V and 7 bases from J; junction bases left unmatched: 6. This CDR3 comprises 15 residues. The CDR3 sequence is CASSDTTGGNSPLHF. CDR3 sequence (DNA): TGTGCCAGCAGCGACACGACAGGGGGGAATTCACCCCTCCACTTT. Variable domain in full (rest from reference TRBV5-5 and TRBJ1-6): DAGVTQSPTHLIKTRGQQVTLRCSPISGHKSVSWYQQVLGQGPQFIFQYYEKEERGRGNFPDRFSARQFPNYSSELNVNALLLGDSALYLCASSDTTGGNSPLHFGNGTRLTVT.

The J gene is TRBJ2-1, the V gene TRBV18; TRBD1 matches 9 bases. The CDR3 sequence is 14 residues long. V lost 5 bases and J lost 8; bases outside the gene matches: 7. The germline gives CDR1 KGHSH, CDR2 LQKENI. The CDR3 spells CASSSTTGGDEQFF. CDR3 bases: TGTGCCAGCTCATCAACTACAGGGGGCGATGAGCAGTTCTTC.

About this clone itself: Other DNA variants within this sample encode the same CDR3. The chain uses TRBV12-3 or TRBV12-4 and TRBJ2-3; TRBD2 might be the D (6 bases). V was clipped by 6 bases and J by 0 bases, with 7 bases between them. This CDR3 has 13 amino acids. CDR3 in amino acids: CASRGGSTDTQYF. CDR3 DNA: TGTGCCAGCAGGGGAGGTAGCACAGATACGCAGTATTTT.

The CDR3 protein is CASSQEPGNYEQYF. CDR3 nucleotide sequence: TGTGCCAGCAGCCAAGAACCGGGGAACTACGAGCAGTACTTC. V usage is TRBV4-2 and J usage is TRBJ2-7; a weak D match, TRBD2 (5 bases). V shed 0 bases and J shed 3 bases, with 9 bases lying between them. The germline gives CDR1 LGHNA, CDR2 YNFKEQ. This CDR3 comprises 14 residues.

V gene TRBV7-8 combines with J gene TRBJ2-7; D is unresolved. With 4 bases removed from V and 2 bases from J, the gap between germline ends came to 9 bases. The CDR3 extends over 13 amino acids. The germline V gene encodes CDR1 SGHVS and CDR2 FQNEAQ. CDR3 sequence: CASSYQQAYEQYF. DNA for the CDR3: TGTGCCAGCAGCTACCAGCAGGCCTACGAGCAGTACTTC.

The chain links TRBV6-2 or TRBV6-3 to TRBJ2-5, with 8 bases that match TRBD2. CDR3 size: 15 residues. The germline V gene encodes CDR1 MNHEY and CDR2 SVGEGT. With V trimmed by 4 bases and J by 5 bases, 9 bases remained unmatched. Here the CDR3 reads CASSSTGLEGETQYF. The CDR3 nucleotides read TGTGCCAGCAGTTCTACGGGACTAGAGGGGGAGACCCAGTACTTC.

V and J are TRBV29-1 and TRBJ2-3; no clear D. Germline assignment: CDR1 SQVTM and CDR2 ANQGSEA. Between the trimmed V and J ends, which lost 2 bases and 2 bases, there was a span of 5 bases. CDR3 length equals 12 residues. In nucleotides, the CDR3 is TGCAGCGTTGAACTAGACACAGATACGCAGTATTTT. This encodes CSVELDTDTQYF.

The chain recombines TRBV11-3 with TRBJ2-7; 10 bases match TRBD1. CDR1 and CDR2 (germline): SGHNT, YENEEA. This CDR3 is built from 15 residues. With 5 bases clipped from V and 7 bases from J, the junction kept 11 bases outside the gene matches. This CDR3 reads CASSPTRGTGEEQYF. The CDR3 nucleotides are TGTGCCAGCAGCCCCACGAGGGGGACAGGGGAAGAGCAGTACTTC.

The chain employs TRBV7-2 and TRBJ2-5; D perhaps matches TRBD2 (5 bases). CDR1 and CDR2 from the germline V gene are SGHTA and FQGNSA. Trimming shortened V by 6 bases and J by 5 bases, and 16 bases separated the two germline ends. This CDR3 has 14 residues. The CDR3 here is CASSRFTSPETQYF. The CDR3 nucleotides read TGTGCCAGCAGTCGATTCACTAGTCCCGAGACCCAGTACTTC.

This chain links TRBV11-3 with TRBJ1-2; 7 bases align to TRBD1. V was pared by 4 bases and J by 2 bases, with 1 base of the junction left unmatched. The CDR3 spans 13 residues. Germline-derived CDR1 and CDR2 are SGHNT and YENEEA. Here the CDR3 reads CASSSTGNYGYTF. The CDR3 DNA reads as TGTGCCAGCAGCTCGACAGGGAACTATGGCTACACCTTC.

V and J are TRBV7-9 and TRBJ2-6; D remains unclear. The CDR3 has 12 residues. The germline V gene has CDR1 SEHNR and CDR2 FQNEAQ (reference sequence). Trimming shortened V by 11 bases and J by 0 bases, and 5 bases separated the two germline ends. The CDR3 region has the DNA TGTGCCCTCCCCTCTGGGGCCAACGTCCTGACTTTC. It yields the protein CALPSGANVLTF. Full variable domain (outside the CDR3, taken from reference TRBV7-9 and TRBJ2-6): DTGVSQNPRHKITKRGQNVTFRCDPISEHNRLYWYRQTLGQGPEFLTYFQNEAQLEKSRLLSDRFSAERPKGSFSTLEIQRTEQGDSAMYLCALPSGANVLTFGAGSRLTVL.

The CDR3 sequence: CASSFRSGPTEAFF. The CDR3 bases are TGTGCCAGCAGCTTTCGCTCGGGTCCCACTGAAGCTTTCTTT. V and J are TRBV5-8 and TRBJ1-1; no clear D. The CDR3 consists of 14 residues. Germline CDR1 and CDR2: SGHTS and YDEGEE. V gave up 2 bases and J gave up 4 bases, with 12 bases separating them.

The chain employs TRBV4-2 and TRBJ2-3, with 8 nucleotides matching TRBD2. With V trimmed by 4 bases and J by 4 bases, 13 bases remained unmatched. The CDR3 is 17 residues long. Germline V lookup: CDR1 LGHNA, CDR2 YNFKEQ. The CDR3 bases are TGTGCCAGCAGCCGCACGGTTGTTGGGACTAGGGCAGATACGCAGTATTTT. It is translated as CASSRTVVGTRADTQYF.

The chain carries TRBV27 and TRBJ1-6; D may be TRBD1 (5 bases). This CDR3 has 15 residues. Germline V lookup: CDR1 MNHEY, CDR2 SMNVEV (reference sequence). V was trimmed by 2 bases and J by 10 bases, leaving 15 bases between them. CDR3 loop: CASSLMGLEGSPLHF. The DNA for the CDR3 is TGTGCCAGCAGTTTAATGGGTCTGGAGGGGTCACCCCTCCACTTT.

The chain combines TRBV3-1 (or the pseudogene TRBV3-2) with TRBJ1-2; 7 bases align to TRBD1. The ends lost 4 bases at V and 6 bases at J; junction bases unmatched: 8. Germline CDR1 is LGHDT and CDR2 is YNNKEL (reference sequence). The length of the CDR3 is 14 residues. DNA for the CDR3: TGTGCCAGCAGCCCCCTGGACAGGCTCCATGGCTACACCTTC. Encoded protein: CASSPLDRLHGYTF.

The J gene is TRBJ2-5, the V gene TRBV10-3; 8 positions agree with TRBD2. This CDR3 comprises 13 residues. J gave up 2 bases and V 5 bases, and 1 base lay outside the gene matches. Germline V gene data show CDR1 as ENHRY and CDR2 as SYGVKD. CDR3 bases: TGTGCCATCAGTCGGGGGGGGCAAGAGACCCAGTACTTC. It specifies CAISRGGQETQYF.

The rearrangement links TRBV5-1 to TRBJ2-1; D remains ambiguous. The germline V gene encodes CDR1 SGHRS and CDR2 YFSETQ. The CDR3 sequence is 15 residues long. Trimming took 1 base from V and 0 from J, leaving 8 bases between them. CDR3 DNA sequence: TGCGCCAGCAGCTTGAATCGAGCCTCCTACAATGAGCAGTTCTTC. Translated, it gives CASSLNRASYNEQFF.

The rearrangement uses TRBV5-1 and TRBJ2-1, with D tentatively TRBD1 (5 bases). Germline V gene sequence: CDR1 SGHRS, CDR2 YFSETQ. CDR3 length: 16 amino acids. The ends were cut back, 2 bases at V and 5 bases at J, with 17 bases in the middle. CDR3 sequence: CASSLSGQGRHNEQFF. The DNA of the CDR3 is TGCGCCAGCAGCTTATCCGGGCAGGGAAGGCACAATGAGCAGTTCTTC.

This clone has just one count. This chain uses TRBV6-5 with TRBJ2-7, with 10 bases that match TRBD2. Germline values: CDR1 MNHEY, CDR2 SVGAGI. CDR3 length equals 15 residues. J was trimmed by 0 bases and V by 6 bases; bases with no gene match: 5. The CDR3 DNA follows: TGTGCCAGCAGCCTTAGCGGGGGGAGCTCCTACGAGCAGTACTTC. It translates to CASSLSGGSSYEQYF.